These T cell receptor beta chains were read from a single sample in a study of HIV-infected children after antiretroviral therapy interruption. TCRdb reprocessed the 3' RACE reads with MiXCR, giving one entry per CDR3 protein. The data contain 40,000 or so distinct CDR3 sequences, approximately 6.1% of them singletons. Source: CD45RA+ CD4+ T cells from PBMCs, pooled from several time points, taken from a donor given antiretroviral therapy, either interrupted or continuous. Receptors were obtained from a pool of human donors with HIV. CDR3s include the opening cysteine and the closing phenylalanine or tryptophan. D genes are given only for firm matches. Expanded clones get a size class; other rows say once, few or many, or leave the size out.

>TRBJ1-1|TRBV27|.|.
CASSGDRLNTEAFF
TGTGCCAGCAGCGGGGACCGATTGAACACTGAAGCTTTCTTT
>TRBJ1-5|TRBV7-9|many|.
CASSLITRDLSNQPQHF
TGTGCCAGCAGCTTAATTACTCGGGACCTCTCCAATCAGCCCCAGCATTTT
>TRBJ2-3|TRBV15|many|.
CATSRLGLGTDTQYF
TGTGCCACCAGCAGATTGGGGCTTGGCACAGATACGCAGTATTTT
>TRBJ2-6|TRBV5-1|.|.
CASSLEGGLLSGANVLTF
TGCGCCAGCAGCTTGGAAGGGGGACTACTCTCTGGGGCCAACGTCCTGACTTTC
>TRBJ2-3|TRBV12-3/TRBV12-4|many|.
CATQVRGLNTDTQYF
TGTGCCACCCAAGTCCGGGGCTTAAACACAGATACGCAGTATTTT
>TRBJ2-7|TRBV9|many|TRBD1
CASSVATGTALYEQYF
TGTGCCAGCAGCGTAGCCACCGGGACAGCTCTCTACGAGCAGTACTTC
>TRBJ2-3|TRBV11-2|many|TRBD1
CASSVRDRADTQYF
TGTGCCAGCAGCGTCCGGGACAGGGCAGATACGCAGTATTTT
>TRBJ2-7|TRBV5-4|few|TRBD2
CASSRHSSPSGDSYEQYF
TGTGCCAGCAGCCGGCACTCATCTCCTAGCGGGGACTCCTACGAGCAGTACTTC
>TRBJ2-1|TRBV5-1|many|.
CASSLAPGLRRNEQFF
TGCGCCAGCAGCTTAGCCCCGGGACTCAGACGCAATGAGCAGTTCTTC
>TRBJ2-3|TRBV20-1|many|.
CSADRDSLFTDTQYF
TGCAGTGCTGACCGGGACTCTCTATTCACAGATACGCAGTATTTT
>TRBJ2-3|TRBV7-3|.|.
CASSLTIQRTDTQYF
TGTGCCAGCAGCTTAACGATACAGCGCACAGATACGCAGTATTTT
>TRBJ2-3|TRBV2|.|.
CASSARASGGTQYF
TGTGCCAGCAGCGCCAGGGCCTCAGGCGGTACGCAGTATTTT
>TRBJ1-6|TRBV7-2|few|.
CASSRSAWASPLHF
TGTGCCAGCAGTCGGTCCGCCTGGGCCTCACCCCTCCACTTT
>TRBJ1-4|TRBV6-6|.|.
CASGGHNERLFF
TGTGCCAGCGGGGGACACAACGAAAGATTATTTTTC
>TRBJ1-1|TRBV6-2/TRBV6-3|few|.
CASSYVRGTEAFF
TGTGCCAGCAGTTACGTAAGGGGAACTGAAGCTTTCTTT
>TRBJ2-5|TRBV28|few|.
CASSHYSGRETQYF
TGTGCCAGCAGTCACTATAGCGGCCGAGAGACCCAGTACTTC
>TRBJ2-1|TRBV5-1|many|TRBD2
CASSFSRLAGTEQFF
TGCGCCAGCAGCTTCTCTAGACTAGCGGGTACTGAGCAGTTCTTC
>TRBJ2-1|TRBV4-1|few|.
CASSQGGIKQFF
TGCGCCAGCAGCCAAGGGGGGATTAAGCAGTTCTTC
>TRBJ2-4|TRBV29-1|many|.
CSVRPAQNIQYF
TGCAGCGTTCGTCCTGCCCAAAACATTCAGTACTTC
>TRBJ2-5|TRBV28|many|.
CASSLPQGRETQYF
TGTGCCAGCAGTTTACCGCAGGGCCGAGAGACCCAGTACTTC
>TRBJ2-3|TRBV4-1|.|TRBD1
CASSRTGDNTQYF
TGCGCCAGCAGCCGGACAGGGGACAATACGCAGTATTTT
>TRBJ2-5|TRBV4-1|many|TRBD1
CASSQGQEDTQYF
TGTGCCAGCAGCCAGGGACAGGAAGACACCCAGTACTTT
>TRBJ1-1|TRBV29-1|many|.
CSVGQGKTRNTEAFF
TGCAGCGTTGGGCAGGGTAAAACTCGGAACACTGAAGCTTTCTTT
>TRBJ2-2|TRBV5-1|.|.
CASSGGIAAGELFF
TGCGCCAGCAGCGGCGGAATCGCCGCCGGGGAGCTGTTTTTT
>TRBJ2-5|TRBV28|many|TRBD1
CASRTGGKETQYF
TGTGCCAGCCGGACAGGGGGTAAAGAGACCCAGTACTTC
>TRBJ1-1|TRBV5-1|few|.
CASSLVKDTEAFF
TGCGCCAGCAGCTTGGTCAAAGACACTGAAGCTTTCTTT
>TRBJ2-1|TRBV20-1|few|.
CSARGGPYNEQFF
TGCAGTGCTAGAGGGGGTCCCTACAATGAGCAGTTCTTC
>TRBJ1-4|TRBV7-2|.|.
CASSLANPRGKLFF
TGTGCCAGCAGCTTAGCCAACCCGCGTGGCAAACTGTTTTTT
>TRBJ1-6|TRBV12-3/TRBV12-4|many|.
CASSLGGSGNSPLHF
TGTGCCAGCAGTTTAGGGGGATCGGGGAATTCACCCCTCCACTTT
>TRBJ2-3|TRBV7-3|many|.
CASSFSRAGDTQYF
TGTGCCAGCAGCTTCAGCCGCGCGGGGGATACGCAGTATTTT
>TRBJ2-7|TRBV7-9|many|.
CASSLALTIDEQYF
TGTGCCAGCAGCTTAGCGCTGACCATTGACGAGCAGTACTTC
>TRBJ2-7|TRBV19|.|.
CASSTASAFSYEQYF
TGTGCCAGTAGTACCGCTAGCGCTTTTTCCTACGAGCAGTACTTC
>TRBJ2-3|TRBV24-1|few|.
CATNRGGTDTQYF
TGTGCCACCAACAGGGGGGGTACAGATACGCAGTATTTT
>TRBJ2-3|TRBV7-2|many|TRBD2
CASSPRGGGADTQYF
TGTGCCAGCAGCCCGCGCGGGGGGGGAGCAGATACGCAGTATTTT
>TRBJ1-4|TRBV5-1|.|TRBD1
CASSVGTGREKLFF
TGCGCCAGCAGCGTGGGGACAGGGAGGGAAAAACTGTTTTTT
>TRBJ2-7|TRBV11-2|medium-sized|TRBD1
CASSSTGGSYEQYF
TGTGCCAGCAGTTCGACAGGGGGCTCCTATGAACAGTACTTC
>TRBJ2-7|TRBV6-6|.|TRBD1
CASSLVGTGSHEQYF
TGTGCCAGCAGCTTAGTTGGGACAGGGAGCCACGAGCAGTACTTC
>TRBJ2-3|TRBV7-9|many|.
CASSSNRGSGTDTQYF
TGTGCCAGCAGCTCAAACCGGGGATCGGGCACAGATACGCAGTATTTT
>TRBJ2-7|TRBV20-1|.|.
CSGTPHEQYF
TGCAGTGGGACTCCTCACGAGCAGTACTTC
>TRBJ2-7|TRBV7-2|many|.
CASSPRRDSPSEQYF
TGTGCCAGCAGCCCCCGCAGGGATTCTCCTAGCGAGCAGTACTTC
>TRBJ2-5|TRBV10-3|.|TRBD2
CAISELLLAGVSRETQYF
TGTGCCATCAGTGAGTTACTCCTAGCGGGAGTCTCGAGAGAGACCCAGTACTTC
>TRBJ2-7|TRBV5-1|many|TRBD1
CASSAQPETGHHEQYF
TGCGCCAGCAGCGCACAGCCGGAGACAGGGCACCACGAGCAGTACTTC
>TRBJ2-2|TRBV20-1|many|TRBD1
CSANNPGQGNTGELFF
TGCAGTGCTAATAATCCGGGACAGGGGAACACCGGGGAGCTGTTTTTT
>TRBJ2-6|TRBV4-3|many|.
CASSQDPNSGANVLTF
TGCGCCAGCAGCCAAGACCCGAACTCTGGGGCCAACGTCCTGACTTTC
>TRBJ1-5|TRBV20-1|many|TRBD1
CSASQQGGQPQHF
TGCAGTGCTAGTCAACAGGGGGGTCAGCCCCAGCATTTT
>TRBJ2-7|TRBV20-1|few|.
CSARLPTHYEQYF
TGCAGTGCTAGGTTACCTACTCACTACGAGCAGTACTTC
>TRBJ1-4|TRBV20-1|.|.
CSARPRQLLNEKLFF
TGCAGTGCTAGACCACGACAACTTCTTAATGAAAAACTGTTTTTT
>TRBJ2-3|TRBV5-1|few|.
CASSSGNSLGTDTQYF
TGCGCCAGCAGCTCCGGAAACTCCCTGGGGACAGATACGCAGTATTTT
>TRBJ2-3|TRBV7-4|many|.
CASSLSDTQYF
TGTGCCAGCAGTCTTTCAGATACGCAGTATTTT
>TRBJ2-1|TRBV20-1|.|.
CSASNPRGAGNEQFF
TGCAGTGCTAGTAATCCCCGGGGGGCAGGGAATGAGCAGTTCTTC
>TRBJ2-5|TRBV15|many|TRBD2
CATTMGRDQETQYF
TGTGCCACCACCATGGGGAGGGACCAAGAGACCCAGTACTTC
>TRBJ2-5|TRBV5-1|few|TRBD1
CASSSGTGRETQYF
TGCGCCAGCAGCTCGGGGACAGGGAGAGAGACCCAGTACTTC
>TRBJ2-1|TRBV28|many|.
CASSLMGVGVNEQFF
TGTGCCAGCAGTTTAATGGGAGTTGGGGTCAATGAGCAGTTCTTC
>TRBJ2-3|TRBV12-3/TRBV12-4|many|.
CASGSSTDTQYF
TGTGCCAGCGGGTCTAGCACAGATACGCAGTATTTT
>TRBJ2-7|TRBV12-3/TRBV12-4|many|.
CASRPVRPGVTGAYEQYF
TGTGCCAGCAGGCCCGTGCGACCCGGAGTGACAGGCGCCTACGAGCAGTACTTC
>TRBJ1-1|TRBV5-4|many|TRBD1
CASSRGQVNTEAFF
TGTGCCAGCAGCCGGGGACAGGTGAACACTGAAGCTTTCTTT
>TRBJ2-7|TRBV11-2|many|TRBD1
CASSPIQGQAPGGEQYF
TGTGCCAGCAGCCCGATACAAGGACAGGCTCCAGGGGGCGAGCAGTACTTC